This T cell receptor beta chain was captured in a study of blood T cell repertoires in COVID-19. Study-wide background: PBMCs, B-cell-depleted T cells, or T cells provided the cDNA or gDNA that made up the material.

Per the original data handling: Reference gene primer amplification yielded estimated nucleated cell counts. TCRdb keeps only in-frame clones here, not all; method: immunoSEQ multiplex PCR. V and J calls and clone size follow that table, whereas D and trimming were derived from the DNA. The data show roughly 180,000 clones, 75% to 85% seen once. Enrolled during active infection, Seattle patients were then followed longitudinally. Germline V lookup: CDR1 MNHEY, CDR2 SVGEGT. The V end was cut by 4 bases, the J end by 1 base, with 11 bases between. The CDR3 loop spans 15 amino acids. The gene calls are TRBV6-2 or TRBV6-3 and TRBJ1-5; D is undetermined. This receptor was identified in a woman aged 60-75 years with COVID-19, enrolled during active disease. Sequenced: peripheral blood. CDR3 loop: CASSWSRESNQPQHF. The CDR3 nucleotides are TGTGCCAGCAGTTGGTCCCGGGAAAGCAATCAGCCCCAGCATTTT.